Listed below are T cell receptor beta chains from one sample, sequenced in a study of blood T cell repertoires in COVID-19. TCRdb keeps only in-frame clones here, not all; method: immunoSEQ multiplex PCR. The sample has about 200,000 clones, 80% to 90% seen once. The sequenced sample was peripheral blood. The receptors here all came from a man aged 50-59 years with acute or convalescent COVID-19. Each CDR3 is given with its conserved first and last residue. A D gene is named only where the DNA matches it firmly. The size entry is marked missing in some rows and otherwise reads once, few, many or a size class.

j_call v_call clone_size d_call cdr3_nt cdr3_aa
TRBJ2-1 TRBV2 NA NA TGTGCCAGCAGGGCTACGGGGGTTGGAGAGCAGTTCTTC CASRATGVGEQFF
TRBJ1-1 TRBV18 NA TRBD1 TGTGCCAGCTCACCCCGACAGGGGCCGGAAGCTTTCTTT CASSPRQGPEAFF
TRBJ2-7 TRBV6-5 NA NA TGTGCCAGCAGTTACGGAGACGGAACCTACGAGCAGTACTTC CASSYGDGTYEQYF
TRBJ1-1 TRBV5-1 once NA TGCGCCAGCAGCTTTCAGGGACATCGCGCTGAAGCTTTCTTT CASSFQGHRAEAFF
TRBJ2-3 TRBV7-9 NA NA TGTGCCAGCAGTTCTAATACGCAGTATTTT CASSSNTQYF
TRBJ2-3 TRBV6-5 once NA TGTGCCAGCCTTTCAGGGGTCGGGGGCACAGATACGCAGTATTTT CASLSGVGGTDTQYF
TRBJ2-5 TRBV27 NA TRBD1 TGTGCCAGCAGTTTATTCGCCCGGGACAGGTACCAAGAGACCCAGTACTTC CASSLFARDRYQETQYF
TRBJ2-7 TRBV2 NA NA TGTGCCAGCAGCGGGGAGGCGAGCTCCTACGAGCAGTACTTC CASSGEASSYEQYF
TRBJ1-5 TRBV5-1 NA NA TGCGCCAGCAGCCCGGGTGAGGCAAATCAGCCCCAGCATTTT CASSPGEANQPQHF
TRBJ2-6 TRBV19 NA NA TGTGCCAGTAGTATTAGAGTAGGGGCCAACGTCCTGACTTTC CASSIRVGANVLTF
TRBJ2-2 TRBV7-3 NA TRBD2 TGTGCCAGCAGCACCGGGACTAGCGGCGGGGAGCTGTTTTTT CASSTGTSGGELFF
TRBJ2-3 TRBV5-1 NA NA TGCGCCAGCAGCTTGGCCTCGGCTCAGGCAGATACGCAGTATTTT CASSLASAQADTQYF
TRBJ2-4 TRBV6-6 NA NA TGTGCCAGCAGTTATGGAGGGGTTGAAGCCAAAAACATTCAGTACTTC CASSYGGVEAKNIQYF
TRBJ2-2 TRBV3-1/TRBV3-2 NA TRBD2 TGTGCCAGCAGCTGGAGGGAGGGGACCGGGGAGCTGTTTTTT CASSWREGTGELFF
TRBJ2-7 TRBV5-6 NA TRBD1 TGTGCCAGCAGCTTGCGTGGGACAGACTACGAGCAGTACTTC CASSLRGTDYEQYF
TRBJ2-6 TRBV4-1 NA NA TGCGCCAGCAGCAAAGACGCGGGCGGTGGGGCCAACGTCCTGACTTTC CASSKDAGGGANVLTF
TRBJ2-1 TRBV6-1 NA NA TGTGCCAGCAGTGAGACAGGATCCGGTGAGCAGTTCTTC CASSETGSGEQFF
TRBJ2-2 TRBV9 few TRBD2 TGTGCCAGCACCCTCGGGGAGCGGGGGAACACCGGGGAGCTGTTTTTT CASTLGERGNTGELFF
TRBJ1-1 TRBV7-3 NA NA TGTGCCAGCAGCTTAGCTCCGGGGGGGATGAACACTGAAGCTTTCTTT CASSLAPGGMNTEAFF
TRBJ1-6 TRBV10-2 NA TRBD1 TGCGCCAGCAGTGACGGCAGGGGGCAGCGTCGTCCCTATAATTCACCCCTCCACTTT CASSDGRGQRRPYNSPLHF
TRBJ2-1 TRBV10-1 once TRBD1 TGCGCCAGCAAGGGACAGGGGTCAAATGAGCAGTTCTTC CASKGQGSNEQFF
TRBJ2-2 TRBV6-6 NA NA TGTGCCAGCAGTTACTCGGAGGGGGCAGCCGGGGAGCTGTTTTTT CASSYSEGAAGELFF
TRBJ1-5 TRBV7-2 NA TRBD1 TGTGCCAGCAGCTTAGGACAGGGCCTATTTCAGCCCCAGCATTTT CASSLGQGLFQPQHF
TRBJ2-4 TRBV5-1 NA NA TGCGCCAGCAGCTTGGGTCAGGCAGATCTGTCGGCCAAAAACATTCAGTACTTC CASSLGQADLSAKNIQYF
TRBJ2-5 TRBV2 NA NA TGTGCCAGCAGGGTAGCGCGCCAAGAGACCCAGTACTTC CASRVARQETQYF
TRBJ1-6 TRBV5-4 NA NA TGTGCCAGCAGCCCCGGGACTACGAATTCACCCCTCCACTTT CASSPGTTNSPLHF
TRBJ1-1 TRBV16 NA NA TGTGCCAGCAGCCAATCGGTCCGCAGGCCTAACACTGAAGCTTTCTTT CASSQSVRRPNTEAFF
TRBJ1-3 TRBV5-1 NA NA TGCGCCAGCAGCTTGGGACAGGATACGGACACCATATATTTT CASSLGQDTDTIYF
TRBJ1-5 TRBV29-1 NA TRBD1 TGCAGCGTTGACACAGGGGGCGGTCAGCCCCAGCATTTT CSVDTGGGQPQHF
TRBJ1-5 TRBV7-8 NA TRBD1 TGTGCCAGCAGCCTGGGACAGCATTATAGCAATCAGCCCCAGCATTTT CASSLGQHYSNQPQHF
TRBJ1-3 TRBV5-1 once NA TGCGCCAGCAGCGCCGCAGACAGGAGCTCTGGAAACACCATATATTTT CASSAADRSSGNTIYF
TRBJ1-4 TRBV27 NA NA TGTGCCAGCAGTTTAGAGGGAATTTCAACTAATGAAAAACTGTTTTTT CASSLEGISTNEKLFF
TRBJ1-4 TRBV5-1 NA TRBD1 TGCGCCAGCAGCACACAGGGGCTTGGTGAAAAACTGTTTTTT CASSTQGLGEKLFF
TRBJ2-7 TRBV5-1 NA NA TGCGCCAGCAGCTCCCTCGCAGGGGCCTCCTACGAGCAGTACTTC CASSSLAGASYEQYF
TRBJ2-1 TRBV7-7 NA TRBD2 TGTGCCAGCAGCTCCCATCCGGGGGAGGGGGAGCAGTTCTTC CASSSHPGEGEQFF
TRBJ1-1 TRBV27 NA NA TGTGCCAGCAGTTCGGCAGGATGGAACACTGAAGCTTTCTTT CASSSAGWNTEAFF
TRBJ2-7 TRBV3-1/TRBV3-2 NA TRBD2 TGTGCCAGCAGCCATCCCGGCAAACTAGCGGGGTCCTACGAGCAGTACTTC CASSHPGKLAGSYEQYF
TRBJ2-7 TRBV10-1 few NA TGCGCCAGCAGTGATGGGGTTGCGGGGGCCCTCGAGCAGTACTTC CASSDGVAGALEQYF
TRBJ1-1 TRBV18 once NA TGTGCCAGCTCACCACCACAGGGATGGGGTGAAGCTTTCTTT CASSPPQGWGEAFF
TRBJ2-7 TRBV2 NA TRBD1 TGTGCCAGCAACAGGGGGAGCTCCTACGAGCAGTACTTC CASNRGSSYEQYF
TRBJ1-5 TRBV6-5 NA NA TGTGCCAGCAACAAACAGGGAATTCGGCAGCCCCAGCATTTT CASNKQGIRQPQHF
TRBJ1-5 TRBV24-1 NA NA TGTGCCACCGCCAGAAAGAATAGCAATCAGCCCCAGCATTTT CATARKNSNQPQHF
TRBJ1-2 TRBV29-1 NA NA TGCAGCGTGGAGACCCAACCCTCTAACTATGGCTACACCTTC CSVETQPSNYGYTF
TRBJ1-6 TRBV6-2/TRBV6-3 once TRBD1 TGTGCCAGCAGTTACGGAGGAGGGACAGGGACCTCCTATAATTCACCCCTCCACTTT CASSYGGGTGTSYNSPLHF